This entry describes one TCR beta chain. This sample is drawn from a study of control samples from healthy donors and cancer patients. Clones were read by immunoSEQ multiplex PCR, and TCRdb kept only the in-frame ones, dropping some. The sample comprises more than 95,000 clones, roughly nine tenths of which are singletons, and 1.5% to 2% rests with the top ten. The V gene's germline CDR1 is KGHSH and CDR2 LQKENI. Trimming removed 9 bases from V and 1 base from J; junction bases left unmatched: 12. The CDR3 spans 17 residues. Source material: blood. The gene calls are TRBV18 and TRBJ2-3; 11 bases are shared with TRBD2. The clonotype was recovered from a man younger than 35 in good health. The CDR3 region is CASTPPGTSGRTDTQYF. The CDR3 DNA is TGTGCCAGTACCCCACCGGGGACTAGCGGACGCACAGATACGCAGTATTTT.